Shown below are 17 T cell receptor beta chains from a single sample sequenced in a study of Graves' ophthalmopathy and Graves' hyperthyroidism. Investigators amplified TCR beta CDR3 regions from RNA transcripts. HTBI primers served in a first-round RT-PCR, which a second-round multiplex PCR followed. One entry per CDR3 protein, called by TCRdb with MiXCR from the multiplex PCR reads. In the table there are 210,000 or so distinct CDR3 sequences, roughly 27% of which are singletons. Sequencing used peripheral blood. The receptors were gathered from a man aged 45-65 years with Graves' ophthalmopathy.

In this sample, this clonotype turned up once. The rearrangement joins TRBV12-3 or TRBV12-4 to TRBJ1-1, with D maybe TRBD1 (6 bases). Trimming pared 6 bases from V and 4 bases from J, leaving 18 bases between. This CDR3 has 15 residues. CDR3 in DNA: TGTGCCAGCAGAGGGGGGTGGGTAGTACGCACTGAAGCTTTCTTT. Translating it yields CASRGGWVVRTEAFF.

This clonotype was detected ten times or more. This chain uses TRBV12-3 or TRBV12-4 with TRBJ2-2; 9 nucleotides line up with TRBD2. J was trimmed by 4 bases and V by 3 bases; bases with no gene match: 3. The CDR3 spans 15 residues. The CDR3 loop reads CASSFRGRGTGELFF. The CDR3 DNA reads TGTGCCAGCAGTTTTCGCGGGAGGGGCACCGGGGAGCTGTTTTTT.

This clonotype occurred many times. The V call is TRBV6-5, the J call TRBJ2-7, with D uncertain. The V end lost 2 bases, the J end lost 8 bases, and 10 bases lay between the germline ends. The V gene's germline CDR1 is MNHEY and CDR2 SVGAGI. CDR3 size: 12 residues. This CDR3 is CASSYPLEKQYF. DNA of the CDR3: TGTGCCAGCAGTTACCCGCTAGAGAAGCAGTACTTC.

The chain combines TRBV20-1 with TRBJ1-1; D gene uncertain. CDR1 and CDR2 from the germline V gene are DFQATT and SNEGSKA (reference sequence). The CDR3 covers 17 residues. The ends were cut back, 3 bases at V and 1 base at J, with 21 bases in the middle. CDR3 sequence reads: CSASFGIPMGTNTEAFF. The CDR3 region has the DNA TGCAGTGCTAGTTTTGGCATTCCGATGGGTACGAACACTGAAGCTTTCTTT.

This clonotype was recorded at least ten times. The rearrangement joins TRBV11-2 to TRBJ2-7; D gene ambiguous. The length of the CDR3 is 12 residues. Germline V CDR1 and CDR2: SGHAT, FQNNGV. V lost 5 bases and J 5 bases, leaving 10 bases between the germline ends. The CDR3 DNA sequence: TGTGCCAGCAGCCCCGGCCCCGACGAGCAGTACTTC. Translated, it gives CASSPGPDEQYF.

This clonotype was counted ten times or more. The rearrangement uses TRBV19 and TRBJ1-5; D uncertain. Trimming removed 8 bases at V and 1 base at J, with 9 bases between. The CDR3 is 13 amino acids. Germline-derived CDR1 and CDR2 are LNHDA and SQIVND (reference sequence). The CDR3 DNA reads TGTGCCAGTTCAGACACCAGCAATCAGCCCCAGCATTTT. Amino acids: CASSDTSNQPQHF.

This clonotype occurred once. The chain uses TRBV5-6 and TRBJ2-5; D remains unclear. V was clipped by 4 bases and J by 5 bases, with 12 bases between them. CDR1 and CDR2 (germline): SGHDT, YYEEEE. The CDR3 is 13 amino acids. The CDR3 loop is CASSKDRRETQYF. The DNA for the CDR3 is TGTGCCAGCAGCAAGGACCGACGGGAGACCCAGTACTTC.

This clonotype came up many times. The CDR3 loop reads CASSSFQQGASETQYF. The CDR3 DNA sequence: TGTGCCAGCAGCTCCTTTCAACAGGGGGCTAGTGAGACCCAGTACTTC. This sequence joins TRBV5-5 and TRBJ2-5, with TRBD1 matching 9 bases. The CDR3 length is 16 residues. Germline-derived CDR1 and CDR2 are SGHKS and YYEKEE (reference sequence). J was trimmed by 5 bases and V by 3 bases; bases with no gene match: 11.

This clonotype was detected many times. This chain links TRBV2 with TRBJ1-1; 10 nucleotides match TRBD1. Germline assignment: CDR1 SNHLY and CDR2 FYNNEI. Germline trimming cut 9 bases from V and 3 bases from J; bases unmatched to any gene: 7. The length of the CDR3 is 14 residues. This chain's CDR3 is CASPYGTGDTEAFF. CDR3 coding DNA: TGTGCCAGTCCTTATGGGACAGGGGACACTGAAGCTTTCTTT. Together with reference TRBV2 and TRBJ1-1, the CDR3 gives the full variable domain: EPEVTQTPSHQVTQMGQEVILRCVPISNHLYFYWYRQILGQKVEFLVSFYNNEISEKSEIFDDQFSVERPDGSNFTLKIRSTKLEDSAMYFCASPYGTGDTEAFFGQGTRLTVV.

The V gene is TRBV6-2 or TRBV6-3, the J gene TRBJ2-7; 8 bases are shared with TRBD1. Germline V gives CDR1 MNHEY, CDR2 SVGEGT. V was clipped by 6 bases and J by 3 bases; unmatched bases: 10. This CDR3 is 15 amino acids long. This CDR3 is CASSPDREDDYEQYF. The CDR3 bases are TGTGCCAGCAGCCCGGACAGGGAGGACGACTACGAGCAGTACTTC.

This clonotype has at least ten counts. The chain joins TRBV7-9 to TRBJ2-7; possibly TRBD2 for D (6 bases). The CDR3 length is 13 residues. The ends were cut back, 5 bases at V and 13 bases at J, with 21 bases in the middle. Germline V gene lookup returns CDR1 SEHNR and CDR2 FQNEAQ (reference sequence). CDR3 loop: CASSLTGTERNYF. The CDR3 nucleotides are TGTGCCAGCAGCCTCACTGGGACTGAACGGAATTACTTC.

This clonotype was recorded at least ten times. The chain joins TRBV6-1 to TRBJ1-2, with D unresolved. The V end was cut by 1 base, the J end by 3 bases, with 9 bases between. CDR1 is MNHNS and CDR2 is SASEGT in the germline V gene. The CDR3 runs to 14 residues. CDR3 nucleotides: TGTGCCAGCAGTGAAGGGGCCGACTACTATGGCTACACCTTC. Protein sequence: CASSEGADYYGYTF.

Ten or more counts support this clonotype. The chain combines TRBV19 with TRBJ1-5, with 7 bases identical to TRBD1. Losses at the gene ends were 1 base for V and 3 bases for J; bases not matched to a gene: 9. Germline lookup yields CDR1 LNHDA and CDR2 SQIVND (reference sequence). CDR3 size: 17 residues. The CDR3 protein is CASSIGLWGQINQPQHF. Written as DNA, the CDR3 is TGTGCCAGTAGTATAGGACTGTGGGGACAGATCAATCAGCCCCAGCATTTT.

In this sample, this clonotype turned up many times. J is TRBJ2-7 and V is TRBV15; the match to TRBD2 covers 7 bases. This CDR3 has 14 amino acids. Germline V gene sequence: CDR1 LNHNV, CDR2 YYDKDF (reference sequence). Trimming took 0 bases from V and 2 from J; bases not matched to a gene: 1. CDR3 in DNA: TGTGCCACCAGCAGAGATGGGGGGGCCTACGAGCAGTACTTC. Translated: CATSRDGGAYEQYF.

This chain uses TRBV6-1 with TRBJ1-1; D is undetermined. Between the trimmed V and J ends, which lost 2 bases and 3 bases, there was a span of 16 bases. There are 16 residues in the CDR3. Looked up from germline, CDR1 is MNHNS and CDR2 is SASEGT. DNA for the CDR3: TGTGCCAGCAGTGAATGGGGTGAGGGATTTGACACTGAAGCTTTCTTT. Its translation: CASSEWGEGFDTEAFF.

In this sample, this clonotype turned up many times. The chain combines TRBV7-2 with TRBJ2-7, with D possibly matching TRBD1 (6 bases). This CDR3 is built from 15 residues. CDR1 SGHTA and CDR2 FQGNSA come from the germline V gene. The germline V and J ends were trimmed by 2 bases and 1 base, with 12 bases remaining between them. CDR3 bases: TGTGCCAGCAGCTTATCAGATGACAGGTCCTACGAGCAGTACTTC. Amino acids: CASSLSDDRSYEQYF.

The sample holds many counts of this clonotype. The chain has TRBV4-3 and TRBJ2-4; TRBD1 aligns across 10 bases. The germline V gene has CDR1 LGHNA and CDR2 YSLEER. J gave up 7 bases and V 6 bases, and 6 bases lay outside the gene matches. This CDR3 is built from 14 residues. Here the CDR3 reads CASSPGTGVNIQYF. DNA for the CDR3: TGCGCCAGCAGTCCCGGGACAGGGGTGAACATTCAGTACTTC.